This TCR beta chain was found in a study of Ad26.COV2.S vaccination and SARS-CoV-2 variants. On this clone: The target antigen is unknown.

CDR1 is MNHEY, CDR2 SVGEGT, per germline. V lost 6 bases to trimming and J lost 5 bases, with 10 bases between them. The CDR3 has 13 amino acids. Stated treatment: some 20 received Ad26.COV2.S at low or high dose, single or two shots; five or six received placebo; per-sample allocation not given. Collection of samples fell on day 63 after the first vaccine or placebo injection. The donor's status was that of an adult aged 18-55 years in Boston. TCRdb's copy holds only in-frame clones and misses some; the assay was immunoSEQ multiplex PCR. Of some 420,000 clones in the sample, approximately 87% were seen once. General study findings and limits: Vaccinated and placebo-treated recipients had similar non-spike TCR breadth.

The clonotype comes from a person aged 18-60 years who received the Ad26.COV2.S COVID-19 vaccine or a placebo. This rearrangement joins TRBV6-2 or TRBV6-3 to TRBJ1-4; D remains ambiguous. Sequencing was performed on peripheral blood, taken in a trial of Ad26.COV2.S vaccine versus placebo. The CDR3 bases are TGTGCCAGCAGCGGCCTCTCAAATGAAAAACTGTTTTTT. Translation gives CASSGLSNEKLFF.